The next 17 T cell receptor beta chains were all read from a single sample in a study of T cells in Graves' hyperthyroidism and ophthalmopathy (dated by TCRdb to between 2019 and 2020). Receptor amplification or capture employed multiplex PCR. The run used an Illumina HiSeq 2000. The TCR beta CDR3 regions were amplified from RNA transcripts. For the first round of RT-PCR on the TCR CDR3, the HTBI primer set was used together with the Qiagen OneStep RT-PCR kit. TCRdb cleaned the public reads at Q25 with fastp, built clones with MiXCR and kept in-frame beta chains. Each entry is one CDR3 protein sequence, shown with its most common DNA and genes. This sample has hundreds of thousands of distinct CDR3 sequences in its table, and around a sixth of those were observed once. The ten largest clones capture roughly a sixth of the sample. The source material was blood. These receptors came from a woman aged 45-65 years with Graves' hyperthyroidism that later progressed to Graves' ophthalmopathy.

This clonotype was observed a handful of times. The chain joins TRBV7-3 to TRBJ1-5; no definite D call. The CDR3 spans 13 residues. CDR1 and CDR2 from the germline V gene are SGHTA and FQGTGA. V was clipped by 5 bases and J by 1 base, with 6 bases between them. CDR3: CASSENSNQPQHF. The DNA of the CDR3 is TGTGCCAGCAGCGAAAACAGCAATCAGCCCCAGCATTTT.

The chain links TRBV29-1 to TRBJ1-5; D perhaps matches TRBD1 (5 bases). Per the germline V gene, CDR1 is SQVTM and CDR2 is ANQGSEA. The germline V and J ends were trimmed by 4 bases and 2 bases, with 9 bases remaining between them. This CDR3 comprises 13 residues. The DNA for the CDR3 is TGCAGCGTTGTGATAGGGGGCAATCAGCCCCAGCATTTT. This encodes CSVVIGGNQPQHF.

This clonotype was seen repeatedly, ten times or more. The chain employs TRBV7-9 and TRBJ2-7, with D maybe TRBD1 (6 bases). Trimming pared 7 bases from V and 2 bases from J, leaving 15 bases between. This CDR3 is built from 14 residues. Germline assignment: CDR1 SEHNR and CDR2 FQNEAQ (reference sequence). CDR3 DNA sequence: TGTGCCAGCAACCCCCCAGGGGAGCCCTACGAGCAGTACTTC. It is translated as CASNPPGEPYEQYF.

This clonotype has only a few counts. The chain employs TRBV10-3 and TRBJ2-1; D remains unclear. The germline gives CDR1 ENHRY, CDR2 SYGVKD. With 7 bases removed from V and 5 bases from J, the gap between germline ends came to 15 bases. The CDR3 consists of 14 residues. This CDR3 reads CAINTLLENNEQFF. In DNA, the CDR3 is TGTGCCATCAACACCCTCCTGGAAAACAATGAGCAGTTCTTC.

This clonotype was detected a few times. CDR3 sequence (DNA): TGCAGCGCCCGGACAGGGGGCGACACTGAAGCTTTCTTT. Its translation is CSARTGGDTEAFF. The chain uses TRBV29-1 and TRBJ1-1, with 11 bases fitting TRBD1. Germline CDR1 and CDR2: SQVTM and ANQGSEA. J lost 3 bases, V lost 7 bases, and 4 bases had no gene match. The CDR3 sequence is 13 residues long.

This chain links TRBV2 with TRBJ1-5, with 10 bases matching TRBD1. Looked up from germline, CDR1 is SNHLY and CDR2 is FYNNEI. CDR3 size: 15 residues. Trimming at V came to 6 bases and at J to 3 bases, leaving 5 bases not matched to a gene. CDR3 residues: CASSRDRGNNQPQHF. The CDR3, as DNA: TGTGCCAGCAGCCGGGACAGGGGTAACAATCAGCCCCAGCATTTT.

The genes are TRBV20-1 and TRBJ1-1, with 9 positions matching TRBD1. CDR3 length: 17 residues. J was trimmed by 1 base and V by 3 bases; bases with no gene match: 12. The germline CDR1 and CDR2 sequences are DFQATT and SNEGSKA (reference sequence). The CDR3 spells CSASPLDRGLRNTEAFF. CDR3 nucleotide sequence: TGCAGTGCTAGCCCCCTTGACAGGGGGTTAAGGAACACTGAAGCTTTCTTT.

The rearrangement joins TRBV30 to TRBJ1-2, with a weak D call TRBD1 (6 bases). V was shortened by 0 bases and J by 5 bases, with 13 bases between the two germline ends. This CDR3 has 14 amino acids. From germline, CDR1 is GTSNPN and CDR2 SVGIG (reference sequence). CDR3 sequence: CAWSVRYGTYGYTF. In nucleotides, the CDR3 is TGTGCCTGGAGTGTCCGGTATGGGACATATGGCTACACCTTC.

The chain recombines TRBV24-1 with TRBJ2-3; 8 nucleotides agree with TRBD2. J was trimmed by 2 bases and V by 3 bases; bases with no gene match: 3. The CDR3 extends over 15 amino acids. Germline V gene sequence: CDR1 KGHDR, CDR2 SFDVKD. The CDR3 protein is CATSDPSGLTDTQYF. The DNA of the CDR3 is TGTGCCACCAGTGATCCTAGCGGGCTCACAGATACGCAGTATTTT.

This clonotype has ten or more counts. The CDR3 nucleotides read TGTGCCAGCAGCCGCAGGACAGGGGTCGGTGAAGCTTTCTTT. Its protein is CASSRRTGVGEAFF. The rearrangement links TRBV3-1 to TRBJ1-1, with TRBD1 identical over 9 bases. V lost 4 bases and J lost 7; bases outside the gene matches: 7. This CDR3 comprises 14 residues. Germline loops: CDR1 LGHDT, CDR2 YNNKEL (reference sequence).

This chain links TRBV20-1 with TRBJ2-2; 9 bases agree with TRBD1. The CDR3 consists of 18 residues. The germline gives CDR1 DFQATT, CDR2 SNEGSKA (reference sequence). The V and J ends lost 1 base and 3 bases, in that order; junction bases with no gene match: 12. DNA of the CDR3: TGCAGTGCTAGAGGGGGTTTGGGATGGGACAGGGACACCGGGGAGCTGTTTTTT. Residues: CSARGGLGWDRDTGELFF.

In nucleotides, the CDR3 is TGTGCCAGCAACTTAGGGGGGAGGGACAGGGGCAATCAGCCCCAGCATTTT. The encoded protein is CASNLGGRDRGNQPQHF. This sequence joins TRBV12-3 or TRBV12-4 and TRBJ1-5, with 9 bases identical to TRBD1. The CDR3 covers 17 residues. The V and J ends lost 7 bases and 2 bases, in that order; junction bases with no gene match: 12.

The rearrangement uses TRBV5-5 and TRBJ2-7, with TRBD2 as a possible D gene (5 bases). V lost 1 base to trimming and J lost 4 bases, with 12 bases between them. Per germline, CDR1 SGHKS and CDR2 YYEKEE (reference sequence). This CDR3 has 14 residues. The CDR3 reads CASSLSLSGYEQYF. The CDR3 DNA is TGTGCCAGCAGCTTGAGTTTGTCGGGGTACGAGCAGTACTTC.

In this sample, this clonotype turned up many times. CDR3 nucleotide sequence: TGTGCCAGCACCGGGACGGTATATAGCAATCAGCCCCAGCATTTT. It is translated as CASTGTVYSNQPQHF. J is TRBJ1-5 and V is TRBV19; TRBD1 might be the D (5 bases). The germline V gene encodes CDR1 LNHDA and CDR2 SQIVND (reference sequence). The CDR3 length is 15 residues. V lost 9 bases to trimming and J lost 0 bases, with 15 bases between them.

The chain employs TRBV5-1 and TRBJ2-1; TRBD1 aligns across 12 bases. This CDR3 region has 16 residues. Germline V gives CDR1 SGHRS, CDR2 YFSETQ. J was trimmed by 8 bases and V by 6 bases; bases with no gene match: 12. CDR3 sequence: CASTPGTGGSVYEQFF. The CDR3 DNA reads TGCGCCAGCACCCCGGGGACAGGGGGCTCCGTCTATGAGCAGTTCTTC.

The rearrangement links TRBV28 to TRBJ2-5; 8 positions match TRBD1. V shed 7 bases and J 5 bases; nucleotides not matched to a gene: 9. This CDR3 region has 14 residues. The germline V gene has CDR1 MDHEN and CDR2 SYDVKM. The CDR3 bases are TGTGCCAGCACCCAGACAGGGGACGTGGAGACCCAGTACTTC. This codes for CASTQTGDVETQYF.

This clonotype showed up many times. This chain joins TRBV11-2 and TRBJ2-4; 7 bases map to TRBD1. This CDR3 spans 13 amino acids. J gave up 7 bases and V 5 bases, and 5 bases lay outside the gene matches. In germline, CDR1 is SGHAT, CDR2 FQNNGV. CDR3 nucleotides: TGTGCCAGCAGCAGGGGGCTTAATAACATTCAGTACTTC. Translated: CASSRGLNNIQYF.